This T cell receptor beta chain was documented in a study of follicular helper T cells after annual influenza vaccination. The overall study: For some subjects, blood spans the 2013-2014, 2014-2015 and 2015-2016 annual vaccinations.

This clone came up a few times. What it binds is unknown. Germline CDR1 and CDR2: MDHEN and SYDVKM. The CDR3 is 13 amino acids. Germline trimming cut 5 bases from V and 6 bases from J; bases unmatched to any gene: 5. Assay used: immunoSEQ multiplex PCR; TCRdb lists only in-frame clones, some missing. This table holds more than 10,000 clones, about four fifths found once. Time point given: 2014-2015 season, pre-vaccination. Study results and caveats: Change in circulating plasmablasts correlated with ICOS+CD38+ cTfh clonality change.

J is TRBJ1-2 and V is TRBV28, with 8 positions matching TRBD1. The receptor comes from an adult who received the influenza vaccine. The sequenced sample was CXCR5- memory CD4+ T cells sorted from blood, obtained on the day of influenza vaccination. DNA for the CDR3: TGTGCCAGCAGTGAAAAGGGACAGGATGGCTACACCTTC. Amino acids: CASSEKGQDGYTF.